These T cell receptor beta chains were read from a single sample in a study of cytomegalovirus exposure and HLA in healthy donors. The repertoire was sequenced with immunoSEQ multiplex PCR; TCRdb's copy has only in-frame clones and lacks some. The profile shows roughly 100,000 clones, roughly three quarters of them singletons. What was sequenced was PBMCs. The receptor set was obtained from a middle-aged woman in good health and CMV-seronegative. Both conserved end residues are part of each CDR3. The D gene is left open where the match is weak. A clone size is listed for some rows: how often the clone was seen (once, few, many), or a class if it is expanded.

abundance	d_gene	j_gene	v_gene	CDR3nt	CDR3aa
few	-	TRBJ1-3	TRBV18	TGTGCCAGCTCACCGTTGACAGTCTCTGGAAACACCATATATTTT	CASSPLTVSGNTIYF
-	-	TRBJ1-4	TRBV2	TGTGCCAGCAGTGAAGGGCAGGGGAGCGAAAAACTGTTTTTT	CASSEGQGSEKLFF
-	TRBD2	TRBJ2-3	TRBV2	TGTGCCAGCAGTGTGACGGGGGGAAGAGATACGCAGTATTTT	CASSVTGGRDTQYF
-	-	TRBJ2-1	TRBV2	TGTGCCAGCATCTTTTACAATGAGCAGTTCTTC	CASIFYNEQFF
-	-	TRBJ2-1	TRBV18	TGTGCCAGCTCCATGGGACACGGAAAAAGTGATGAGCAGTTCTTC	CASSMGHGKSDEQFF
-	-	TRBJ2-7	TRBV7-9	TGTGCCAGCAGCTCACTTAATTCCGAGCAGTACTTC	CASSSLNSEQYF
-	TRBD1	TRBJ2-1	TRBV11-2	TGTGCCAGCAGCCCCAGACAGGGGGCATATAATGAGCAGTTCTTC	CASSPRQGAYNEQFF
-	-	TRBJ2-7	TRBV19	TGTGCCAGTAGTATTGGGGACATTTCCTACGAGCAGTACTTC	CASSIGDISYEQYF
-	-	TRBJ1-4	TRBV27	TGTGCCAGCAGTCTCCAGGGTGGAGGGGGAGGGGAAAAACTGTTTTTT	CASSLQGGGGGEKLFF
-	TRBD2	TRBJ2-2	TRBV4-1	TGCGCCAGCAGCCAGGGAACTAGCGGGGGTACCGGGGAGCTGTTTTTT	CASSQGTSGGTGELFF
-	TRBD1	TRBJ2-1	TRBV6-5	TGTGCCAGCAGTTACATGGGCCAGGGGGATGAGCAGTTCTTC	CASSYMGQGDEQFF
-	TRBD1	TRBJ1-2	TRBV11-1	TGTGCCAGCAGCTCTCACCAGACAGGGCGAGTTAACTATGGCTACACCTTC	CASSSHQTGRVNYGYTF
-	-	TRBJ1-4	TRBV14	TGTGCCAGCAGCCCGACTCGGCTTACTAATGAAAAACTGTTTTTT	CASSPTRLTNEKLFF
-	TRBD1	TRBJ1-3	TRBV18	TGTGCCAGCTCGGCCGGGACAGGGGGAAACACCATATATTTT	CASSAGTGGNTIYF
-	TRBD1	TRBJ1-1	TRBV19	TGTGCCAGTAGTTCACACAGGGGCTGGAGCACTGAAGCTTTCTTT	CASSSHRGWSTEAFF
-	TRBD1	TRBJ2-5	TRBV5-1	TGCGCCAGCAGCGGCCGTACAGGGGTAGGGGAGACCCAGTACTTC	CASSGRTGVGETQYF
-	TRBD2	TRBJ2-1	TRBV18	TGTGCCAGCTCACCGCAGAGATCCGGGACTAAACATAATGAGCAGTTCTTC	CASSPQRSGTKHNEQFF
-	-	TRBJ2-1	TRBV27	TGTGCCAGCACCCCTGCGGCACGTGTCTCCTACAATGAGCAGTTCTTC	CASTPAARVSYNEQFF
-	-	TRBJ2-7	TRBV12-2	TGTGCAAGTCGCCTCCGGAGGTCCTACGAGCAGTACTTC	CASRLRRSYEQYF
-	-	TRBJ2-1	TRBV7-3	TGTGCCAGCAGCTTAACCGGGACTGGATACAATGAGCAGTTCTTC	CASSLTGTGYNEQFF
-	TRBD1	TRBJ2-5	TRBV29-1	TGCAGCGTTGTTCACATACGACAGGGTCGGAAGGAGACCCAGTACTTC	CSVVHIRQGRKETQYF
-	-	TRBJ1-1	TRBV7-8	TGTGCCAGCAGCCGGGACGGGGACATTAGTGCGGCTTTCTTT	CASSRDGDISAAFF
-	-	TRBJ2-3	TRBV7-3	TGTGCCAGCAGCCCCGGGATAACAGATACGCAGTATTTT	CASSPGITDTQYF
-	TRBD2	TRBJ2-2	TRBV27	TGTGCCAGCAGTTTATCGGGACTACTCACCGGGGAGCTGTTTTTT	CASSLSGLLTGELFF
-	TRBD1	TRBJ1-1	TRBV6-5	TGTGACAGCAGTTACTCGATGACAGGGGGAAGAATGGAAGCTTTCTTT	CDSSYSMTGGRMEAFF
-	TRBD1	TRBJ1-2	TRBV5-6	TGTGCCAGCAGCTTGGCAGACAGGGACCCTCGGGGCTACACCTTC	CASSLADRDPRGYTF
-	-	TRBJ1-4	TRBV7-9	TGTGCCAGCAGACCAGATTCAACTAATGAAAAACTGTTTTTT	CASRPDSTNEKLFF
few	-	TRBJ1-6	TRBV7-9	TGTGCCAGCAGCACCGGGACAACAACGTCACCCCTCCACTTT	CASSTGTTTSPLHF
-	-	TRBJ2-3	TRBV6-1	TGTGCCAGCAGTGACCCGGGGACAGATACGCAGTATTTT	CASSDPGTDTQYF
-	-	TRBJ1-4	TRBV30	TGTGCCTGGAGTGTTGTCGGTGAAAAACTGTTTTTT	CAWSVVGEKLFF
-	-	TRBJ1-2	TRBV4-2	TGTGCCAGCAGCATTGTCCAAACGGGGGGTGGCTACACCTTC	CASSIVQTGGGYTF
once	-	TRBJ2-5	TRBV7-3	TGTGCCAGCAGCCTGACCGGGGAAGAGACCCAGTACTTC	CASSLTGEETQYF
-	-	TRBJ1-1	TRBV6-6	TGTGCCAGCAGTTCGACGGGGGAGAACACTGAAGCTTTCTTT	CASSSTGENTEAFF
-	-	TRBJ2-7	TRBV7-8	TGTGCCAGCAGCTTAGAAGTTTCGGCTAGCTCCTACGAGCAGTACTTC	CASSLEVSASSYEQYF
-	-	TRBJ2-1	TRBV28	TGTGCCAGCAGTTCGGACAGTAACCCCATCAATGAGCAGTTCTTC	CASSSDSNPINEQFF
-	-	TRBJ2-7	TRBV7-6	TGTGCCAGCAGCCATCAGGACTACGAGCAGTACTTC	CASSHQDYEQYF
-	-	TRBJ1-1	TRBV6-7	TGTGGGGAGGGGTTCACTGAAGCTTTCTTT	CGEGFTEAFF
-	-	TRBJ2-1	TRBV15	TGTGCCACCAGCAGAGATGAGGGAGGTAATGAGCAGTTCTTC	CATSRDEGGNEQFF
-	-	TRBJ2-7	TRBV7-8	TGTGCCAGCAGCTTAGTCGGTGGCAGGGGTGGTTACGAGCAGTACTTC	CASSLVGGRGGYEQYF
-	-	TRBJ1-4	TRBV13	TGTGCCAGCAGCTACAGGGCGGGCGATGAAAAACTGTCTTTT	CASSYRAGDEKLSF
-	-	TRBJ2-5	TRBV7-8	TGTGCCAGCAGCTCTACCTCAATAAAGGGGGACATGCGGCAAGAGACCCAGTACTTC	CASSSTSIKGDMRQETQYF
-	TRBD1	TRBJ1-2	TRBV28	TGTGCCAGCAGTTTCCGACAGGGTGGGAGCTACACCTTC	CASSFRQGGSYTF
-	-	TRBJ1-2	TRBV18	TGTGCCAGCTCACCTAGGCAGGTCTATGGCTACACCTTC	CASSPRQVYGYTF
few	-	TRBJ2-5	TRBV7-2	TGTGCCAGCAGCTTGAGGCGAAGCGGGGAGACCCAGTACTTC	CASSLRRSGETQYF
few	-	TRBJ1-2	TRBV6-5	TGTGCCAGCCGCGCCCCCGCCAGGGGAGAAGGCTACACCTTC	CASRAPARGEGYTF
-	TRBD1	TRBJ2-5	TRBV5-1	TGCGCCAGCAGCGGAACAGGGGGCTGGGGAGAGACCCAGTACTTC	CASSGTGGWGETQYF
-	TRBD1	TRBJ2-7	TRBV2	TGTGCCAGCAGTGAAGATCGGACAGGGACCTACGAGCAGTACTTC	CASSEDRTGTYEQYF
-	TRBD1	TRBJ1-2	TRBV5-1	TGCGCCAGCAGCCCAACAGGGGGCAATGGCTACACCTTC	CASSPTGGNGYTF
-	-	TRBJ2-3	TRBV5-4	TGTGCCAGCAGACAAAACCCCACAGGGATCAAGGGTACGCAGTATTTT	CASRQNPTGIKGTQYF
few	-	TRBJ2-3	TRBV19	TGTGCCAGTAGTATATCTGGGACTAGCACAGATACGCAGTATTTT	CASSISGTSTDTQYF
-	-	TRBJ2-1	TRBV11-2	TGTGCCAGCAGCTCACCTAATGTGTCAATCTCCAATGAGCAGTTCTTC	CASSSPNVSISNEQFF
-	-	TRBJ1-3	TRBV30	TGTGCCTGGAGACGGCAGGCCCACTCTGGAAACACCATATATTTT	CAWRRQAHSGNTIYF
-	-	TRBJ1-1	TRBV29-1	TGCAGCGTTGAAAGGACAGTGAACACTGAAGCTTTCTTT	CSVERTVNTEAFF
-	-	TRBJ1-3	TRBV9	TGTGCCAGCAATCCCGGAGGTGGTGGAAACACCATATATTTT	CASNPGGGGNTIYF
once	-	TRBJ1-2	TRBV7-9	TGTGCCAGCAGCTTAGTCTCTATGTTTGAAGGCGGCTTC	CASSLVSMFEGGF
-	-	TRBJ1-3	TRBV25-1	TGTGCCAGCAGTCCTATCTCTGGAAACACCATATATTTT	CASSPISGNTIYF
-	-	TRBJ2-7	TRBV6-1	TGTGCCAGCATGAGGGACAAGGGGATTAGATACGAGCAGTACTTC	CASMRDKGIRYEQYF
-	-	TRBJ1-2	TRBV6-5	TGTGCCAGCACCCCACGCGGGTTCTATGGCTACACCTTC	CASTPRGFYGYTF
-	-	TRBJ1-1	TRBV4-1	TGCGCCAGCAGCCAAGATAGGCAGCGGAACACTGAAGCTTTCTTT	CASSQDRQRNTEAFF
few	TRBD1	TRBJ1-1	TRBV10-3	TGTGCCATCGGGGACAGGGGGAGGAATCAAGGGAACACTGAAGCTTTCTTT	CAIGDRGRNQGNTEAFF